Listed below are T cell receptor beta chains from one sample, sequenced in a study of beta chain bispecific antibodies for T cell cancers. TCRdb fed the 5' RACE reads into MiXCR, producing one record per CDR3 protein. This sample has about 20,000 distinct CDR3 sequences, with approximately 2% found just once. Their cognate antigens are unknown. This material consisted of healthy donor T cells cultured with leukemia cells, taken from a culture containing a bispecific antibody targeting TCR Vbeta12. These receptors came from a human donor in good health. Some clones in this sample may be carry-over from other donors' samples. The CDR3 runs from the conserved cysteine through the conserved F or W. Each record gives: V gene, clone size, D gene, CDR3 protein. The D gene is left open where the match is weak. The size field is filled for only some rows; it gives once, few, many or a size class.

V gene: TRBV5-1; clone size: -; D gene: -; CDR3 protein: CAGSPTGDTQYF
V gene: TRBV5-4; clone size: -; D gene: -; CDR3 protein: CASRGSGGANVLTF
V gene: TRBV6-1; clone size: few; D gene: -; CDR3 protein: CASSATLTGEAFF
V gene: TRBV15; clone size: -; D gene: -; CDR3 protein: CAASGPNVVTGELFF
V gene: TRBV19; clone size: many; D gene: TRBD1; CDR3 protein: CASSTPWDRGQETQYF
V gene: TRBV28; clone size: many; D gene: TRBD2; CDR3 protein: CASSMPGLAGGREQFF
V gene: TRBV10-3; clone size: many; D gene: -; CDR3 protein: CAISESVTVGYNEQFF
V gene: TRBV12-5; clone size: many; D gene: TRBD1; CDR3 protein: CASGLGQGFIPRSGYTF
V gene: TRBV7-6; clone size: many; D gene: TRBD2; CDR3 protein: CASSLGTSADTQYF
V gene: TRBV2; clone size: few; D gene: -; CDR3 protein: CASTPGVGLRDEQYF
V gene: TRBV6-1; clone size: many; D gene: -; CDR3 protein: CASRHFIGTSTDTQYF
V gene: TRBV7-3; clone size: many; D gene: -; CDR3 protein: CASSLSGPWGEQYF
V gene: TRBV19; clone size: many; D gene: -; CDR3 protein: CASRGFDSYEQYF
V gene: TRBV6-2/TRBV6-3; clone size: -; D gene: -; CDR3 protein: CASSLIPITPTQETQYF
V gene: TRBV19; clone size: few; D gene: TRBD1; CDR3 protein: CASSTFGQAYSNQPQHF
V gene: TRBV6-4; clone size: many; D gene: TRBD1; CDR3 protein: CASREEAGGNVEQFF
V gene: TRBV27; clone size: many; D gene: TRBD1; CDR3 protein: CASSLRGLLGEQYF
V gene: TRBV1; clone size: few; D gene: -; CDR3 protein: CTSSHPTGGGILLGAFF